This is a list of T cell receptor beta chains from one sample in a study of read filtering for tumor transcriptome and immune sequencing. MiXCR, run by TCRdb on the reads, gives a single entry per CDR3 protein. The data contain approximately 40,000 distinct CDR3 sequences, about an eighth of them seen just once; the ten biggest clones take up about 25%. The specimen was a population of CD138-negative cells sorted from bone marrow. The receptor source for this set is a donor aged 40 or over with multiple myeloma. The CDR3 runs from the conserved cysteine through the conserved F or W. A D gene is named only where the DNA matches it firmly. Size is stated for part of the rows, as once, few or many counts, or as a class when the clone is expanded.

cdr3_length d_call clone_size j_call v_call cdr3_nt cdr3_aa
12 NA NA TRBJ2-7 TRBV12-3/TRBV12-4 TGTGCCAGCAGGGGGTTATCCTACGAGCAGTACTTC CASRGLSYEQYF
16 NA NA TRBJ2-1 TRBV10-3 TGTGCCATCAGTGAGTCGGACGGACCCCCCTACAATGAGCAGTTCTTC CAISESDGPPYNEQFF
16 TRBD2 many TRBJ2-3 TRBV19 TGTGCCACCCAGGCCCAACTGGGAGGGATCGCAGATACGCAGTATTTT CATQAQLGGIADTQYF
12 NA NA TRBJ2-2 TRBV27 TGTGCCAGCAGTTCATACACCGGGGAGCCGTTTTTT CASSSYTGEPFF
12 NA many TRBJ2-5 TRBV20-1 TGCAGTGCTAGCAGGGTCCAAGAGACCCAGTACTTC CSASRVQETQYF
13 NA many TRBJ2-4 TRBV5-1 TGCGCCAGCAGCATAGGAGCCAAAAACATTCAGTACTTC CASSIGAKNIQYF
15 TRBD1 NA TRBJ1-5 TRBV20-1 TGCAGTGCTAGCCTCGGACAGGGCCTGAATCAGCCCCAGCATTTT CSASLGQGLNQPQHF
12 NA many TRBJ2-7 TRBV29-1 TGCAGCGTTGGACGTAGCAACTACGAGCAGTACTTC CSVGRSNYEQYF
15 NA few TRBJ2-2 TRBV30 TGTGCCTGGAGTGTACAGTCTGCGGACACCGGGGAGCTGTTTTTT CAWSVQSADTGELFF
15 TRBD2 many TRBJ2-3 TRBV7-3 TGTGCCAGCAGCTTACTTGCGGGAGATAAAGATACGCAGTATTTT CASSLLAGDKDTQYF
16 TRBD2 NA TRBJ2-4 TRBV12-3/TRBV12-4 TGTGCCAGCAGTCTCAGGACTAGCGGGATCAAAAACATTCAGTACTTC CASSLRTSGIKNIQYF
18 TRBD1 NA TRBJ1-5 TRBV19 TGTGCCAGTAGTCCAGACCGGACAGGAATCGCGGGCAATCAGCCCCAGCATTTT CASSPDRTGIAGNQPQHF
15 TRBD2 many TRBJ2-7 TRBV29-1 TGCAGCGTTGAAGATATTAGCGGGAAAGCCTACGAGCAGTACTTC CSVEDISGKAYEQYF
13 NA NA TRBJ2-2 TRBV6-5 TGTGCCAGCAGCCAACCTAAAACCGGGGAGCTGTTTTTT CASSQPKTGELFF